A selection of T cell receptor beta chains follows, all from one sample in a study of blood T cell repertoires in COVID-19. Assay: immunoSEQ multiplex PCR; the TCRdb copy retains only in-frame clones and omits some. The table has around 210,000 clones, roughly 80% seen once. Material: peripheral blood. The receptors stem from a woman of 80 years or more with COVID-19, enrolled during active disease. CDR3s include the opening cysteine and the closing phenylalanine or tryptophan. The order of the fields is CDR3 length, D gene, clone size, V gene, J gene, CDR3 DNA, CDR3 protein. D genes are given only for firm matches. Not all rows give a size; the values are once, few, many and, for expanded clones, a class.

14	TRBD1	-	TRBV24-1	TRBJ2-1	TGTGCCACCAGGAATACGGGACAGCTCAATGAGCAGTTCTTC	CATRNTGQLNEQFF
16	-	-	TRBV3-1/TRBV3-2	TRBJ1-1	TGTGCCAGCAGCCCCCCCCTACGACAGTGGGACACTGAAGCTTTCTTT	CASSPPLRQWDTEAFF
14	-	-	TRBV7-8	TRBJ2-7	TGTGCCACGTCAACCCCAGGGGGAGGCTACGAGCAGTACTTC	CATSTPGGGYEQYF
18	-	-	TRBV5-3	TRBJ2-1	TGTGCCAGAAGCCCAGACAGGATGGGGACACGGTCCTACAATGAGCAGTTCTTC	CARSPDRMGTRSYNEQFF
11	-	-	TRBV28	TRBJ2-5	TGTGCCAGCAGGGGGGGAGAGACCCAGTACTTC	CASRGGETQYF
16	-	-	TRBV21-1	TRBJ1-5	TGTGCCAGCAGCGTCCGACGGGGTAGCGACAATCAGCCCCAGCATTTT	CASSVRRGSDNQPQHF
14	TRBD1	-	TRBV10-3	TRBJ1-5	TGTGCCATCAGCTGGGACAGGGCCGGGCAGCCCCAGCATTTT	CAISWDRAGQPQHF
18	TRBD1	few	TRBV5-1	TRBJ2-3	TGCGCCAGCAGCATTGGACAGGGGACTCCGTCTAGCACAGATACGCAGTATTTT	CASSIGQGTPSSTDTQYF
16	-	-	TRBV28	TRBJ1-2	TGTGCCAGCAGTATCGGGGGGCCGGTCGGGTTTTATGGCTACACCTTC	CASSIGGPVGFYGYTF
12	-	-	TRBV5-4	TRBJ2-2	TGTGCCAGCAGCGAGACTAGCGGGGAGCTGTTTTTT	CASSETSGELFF
15	TRBD1	-	TRBV19	TRBJ1-5	TGTGCCAGTAGGCTGACAGGGGTCCTCGGTCAGCCCCAGCATTTT	CASRLTGVLGQPQHF
14	TRBD1	-	TRBV6-1	TRBJ1-6	TGTGCCAGCAGTGAACTAGGGGGCCAGTCACCCCTCCACTTT	CASSELGGQSPLHF
15	-	-	TRBV6-5	TRBJ1-5	TGTGCCAGCATGGGGAACAGGGCGGTCAATCAGCCCCAGCATTTT	CASMGNRAVNQPQHF
15	-	-	TRBV7-9	TRBJ1-6	TGTGCCAGCAGCTTAAGTAGAAGGGGAAATTCACCCCTCCACTTT	CASSLSRRGNSPLHF